The present T cell receptor beta chain was sequenced within a study of cytomegalovirus exposure and HLA in healthy donors. This clone was detected only once. No antigen is known for it. Study-wide points: Rare TCR sequences predominated, though certain public TCRs were found in many donors. Because they were indistinguishable, some V segments, including TRBV6-2 and TRBV6-3, were excluded. Using the classifier, cytomegalovirus status was reportedly diagnosed with high specificity and sensitivity.

Primers: 60 Vbeta forward and 13 Jbeta reverse. Measured with immunoSEQ multiplex PCR; TCRdb has only the in-frame clones, and not every one. Of 120,000 or so clones listed, roughly four fifths are singletons. V lost 7 bases, J lost 3 bases, and 9 bases lay in between. This CDR3 is 12 amino acids long. Germline CDR1 SEHNR, CDR2 FQNEAQ (reference sequence). The sequence was collected from a woman aged 40 to 50 in good health and CMV-seronegative. Source material: PBMCs. This chain links TRBV7-9 with TRBJ1-1; perhaps TRBD1 as D (6 bases). In nucleotides, the CDR3 is TGTGCCAGCAACAGGGTGGACACTGAAGCTTTCTTT. It codes for CASNRVDTEAFF.